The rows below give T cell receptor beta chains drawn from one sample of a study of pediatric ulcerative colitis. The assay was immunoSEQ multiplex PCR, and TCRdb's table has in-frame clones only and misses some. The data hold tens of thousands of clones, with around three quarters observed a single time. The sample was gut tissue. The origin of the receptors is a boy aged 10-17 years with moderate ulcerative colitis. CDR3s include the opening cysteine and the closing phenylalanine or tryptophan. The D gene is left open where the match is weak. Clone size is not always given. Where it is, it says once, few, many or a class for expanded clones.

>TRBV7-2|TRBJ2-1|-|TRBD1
TGTGCCAGCAGTTCCCCAGGGGGAGAGCAGTTCTTC
CASSSPGGEQFF
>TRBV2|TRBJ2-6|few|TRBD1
TGTGCCAGCGAGACAGGGGGCGCTGGGGCCAACGTCCTGACTTTC
CASETGGAGANVLTF
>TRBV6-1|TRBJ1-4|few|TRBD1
TGTGCCAGCAGTGAAGGACAGGGCACGGCTGAAAAACTGTTTTTT
CASSEGQGTAEKLFF
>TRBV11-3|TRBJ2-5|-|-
TGTGCCAGCAGCCCGCCATGGCAGCAAGAGACCCAGTACTTC
CASSPPWQQETQYF
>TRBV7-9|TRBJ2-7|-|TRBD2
TGTGCCAGCAGCTTTCTAGCGGGAGGGCTTTTCTACGAGCAGTACTTC
CASSFLAGGLFYEQYF
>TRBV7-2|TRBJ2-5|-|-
TGTGCCAGCAGCTTAGTCGGTGCGGGGGCCCTAGAGACCCAGTACTTC
CASSLVGAGALETQYF
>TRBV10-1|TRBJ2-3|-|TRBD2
TGCGCCAGCAGGGTCCCGTTTGCGGGAGGCACAGATACGCAGTATTTT
CASRVPFAGGTDTQYF
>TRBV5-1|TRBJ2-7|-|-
TGCGCCAGCAGCTTGGAGAACTCCTACGAGCAGTACTTC
CASSLENSYEQYF
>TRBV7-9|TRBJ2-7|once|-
TGTGCCAGCAGAGGTGGGGGGGAGCAGTACTTC
CASRGGGEQYF
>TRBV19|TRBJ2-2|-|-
TGTGCCAGTAGTATGGAGGGGGGGCCGAACACCGGGGAGCTGTTTTTT
CASSMEGGPNTGELFF
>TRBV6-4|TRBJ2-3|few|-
TGTGCCAGCAGAGGAGAGGGCTACTCCGATACGCAGTATTTT
CASRGEGYSDTQYF
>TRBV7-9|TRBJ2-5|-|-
TGTGCCAGCAGCTACCTTGCCGAGACCCAGTACTTC
CASSYLAETQYF
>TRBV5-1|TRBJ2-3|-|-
TGCGCCAGCAGCCCAGCGGGCGACGGTAATACGCAGTATTTT
CASSPAGDGNTQYF
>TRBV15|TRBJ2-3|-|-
TGTGCCACCAGACCGCGGACCAACACAGATACGCAGTATTTT
CATRPRTNTDTQYF
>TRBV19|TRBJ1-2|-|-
TGTGCCAGTAGCCTTAGGGGACGGTTAGCTAACTATGGCTACACCTTC
CASSLRGRLANYGYTF
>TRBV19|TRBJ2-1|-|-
TGTGCCAGTAGTATCTACAATGAGCAGTTCTTC
CASSIYNEQFF
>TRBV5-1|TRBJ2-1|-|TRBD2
TGCGCCAGCAGCTTGGGTAGCGGGAGCAGCAATGAGCAGTTCTTC
CASSLGSGSSNEQFF
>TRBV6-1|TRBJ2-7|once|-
TGTGCCAGCAGTGAAGCGAGTAATTCCTACGAGCAGTACTTC
CASSEASNSYEQYF
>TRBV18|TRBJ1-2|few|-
TGTGCCAGCTCACCACAGACGTCGCGTGGTGGCTACACCTTC
CASSPQTSRGGYTF
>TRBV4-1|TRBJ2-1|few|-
TGCGCCAGCAGCCAAGATATATGGAACAATGAGCAGTTCTTC
CASSQDIWNNEQFF
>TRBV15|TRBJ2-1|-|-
TGTGCCACCGACAGGGAGGGTATGTACAATGAGCAGTTCTTC
CATDREGMYNEQFF
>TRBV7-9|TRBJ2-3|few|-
TGTGCCAGCAGCTTAAATCTGGGAACAGATACGCAGTATTTT
CASSLNLGTDTQYF
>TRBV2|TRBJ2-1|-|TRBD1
TGTGCCAGCAGACAAGCGACAGGGGGCGTGGAGCAGTTCTTC
CASRQATGGVEQFF
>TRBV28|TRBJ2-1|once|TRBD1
TGTGCCAGCAGTGCCCCCGGGACAGGGGCCAGCGGGGAGCAGTTCTTC
CASSAPGTGASGEQFF
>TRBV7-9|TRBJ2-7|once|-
TGTGCCAGCAGCCCGGTGGGGTTCGGCGTCTCCTACGAGCAGTACTTC
CASSPVGFGVSYEQYF
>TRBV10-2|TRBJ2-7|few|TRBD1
TGCGCCAGCAGTGAGCCCGGGACAGGGTTTTCCGAGCAGTACTTC
CASSEPGTGFSEQYF
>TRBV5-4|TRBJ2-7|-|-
TGTGCCAGCAGCTTGGATATGGTGTACGAGCAGTACTTC
CASSLDMVYEQYF
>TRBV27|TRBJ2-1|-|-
TGTGCCAGCAGCCTTATTAAGCCTACCTACAATGAGCAGTTCTTC
CASSLIKPTYNEQFF